The present T cell receptor (beta chain) was sequenced within a study of blood T cell repertoires in COVID-19. Study overall: Samples taken during acute and convalescent COVID-19 were collected in the United States, Italy and Spain. Nucleic acid was either cDNA or gDNA, and it came from T cells, B-cell-depleted T cells, or PBMCs.

Original analysis: Amplification with reference gene primers provided the estimates of nucleated cell counts. Assay: immunoSEQ multiplex PCR; the TCRdb copy retains only in-frame clones and omits some. That table supplies the V and J calls and clone size; D and trimming were determined from the DNA. The sample has roughly 99,000 clones; 80% to 95% are singletons. Trimming cost V 5 bases and J 0 bases; bases outside gene matches: 10. Looked up from germline, CDR1 is MDHEN and CDR2 is SYDVKM. This CDR3 contains 17 residues. The clonotype was recovered from a woman aged 25 to 45 with acute or convalescent COVID-19. The genes are TRBV28 and TRBJ1-5; 7 bases line up with TRBD1. The sample was peripheral blood. The CDR3 sequence is CASSPIPTGISNQPQHF. CDR3 sequence (DNA): TGTGCCAGCAGTCCTATCCCGACAGGGATTAGCAATCAGCCCCAGCATTTT.